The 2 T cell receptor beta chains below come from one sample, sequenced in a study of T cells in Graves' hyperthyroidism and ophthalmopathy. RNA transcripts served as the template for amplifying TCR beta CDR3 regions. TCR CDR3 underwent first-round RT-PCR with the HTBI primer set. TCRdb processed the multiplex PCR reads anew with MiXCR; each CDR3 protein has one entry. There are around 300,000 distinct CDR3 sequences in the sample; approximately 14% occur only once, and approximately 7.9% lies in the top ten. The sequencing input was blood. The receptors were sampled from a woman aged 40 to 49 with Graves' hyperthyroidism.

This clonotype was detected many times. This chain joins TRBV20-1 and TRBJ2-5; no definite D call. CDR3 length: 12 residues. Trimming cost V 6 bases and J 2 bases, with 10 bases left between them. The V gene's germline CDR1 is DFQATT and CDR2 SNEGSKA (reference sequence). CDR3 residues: CSASRLQETQYF. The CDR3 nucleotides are TGCAGTGCAAGTAGGTTGCAAGAGACCCAGTACTTC.

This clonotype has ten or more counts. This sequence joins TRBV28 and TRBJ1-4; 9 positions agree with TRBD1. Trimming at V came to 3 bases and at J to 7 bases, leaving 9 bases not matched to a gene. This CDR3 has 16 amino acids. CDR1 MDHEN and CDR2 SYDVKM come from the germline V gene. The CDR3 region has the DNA TGTGCCAGCAGTTTCCCCGGGACAGGGATCGGTGAAAAACTGTTTTTT. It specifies CASSFPGTGIGEKLFF.